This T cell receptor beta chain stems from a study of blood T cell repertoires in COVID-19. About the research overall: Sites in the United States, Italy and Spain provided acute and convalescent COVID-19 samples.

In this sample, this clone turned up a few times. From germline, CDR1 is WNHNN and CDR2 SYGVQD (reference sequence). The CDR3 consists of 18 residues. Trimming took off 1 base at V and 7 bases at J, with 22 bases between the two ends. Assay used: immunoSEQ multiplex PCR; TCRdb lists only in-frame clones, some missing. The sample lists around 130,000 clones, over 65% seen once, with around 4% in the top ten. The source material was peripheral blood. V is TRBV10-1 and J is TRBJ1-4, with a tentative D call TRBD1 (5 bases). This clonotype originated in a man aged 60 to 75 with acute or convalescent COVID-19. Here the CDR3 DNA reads TGCGCCAGCAGTGAGTGGGTATCAGGAGGGGTACCGGGTGAAAAACTGTTTTTT. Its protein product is CASSEWVSGGVPGEKLFF.